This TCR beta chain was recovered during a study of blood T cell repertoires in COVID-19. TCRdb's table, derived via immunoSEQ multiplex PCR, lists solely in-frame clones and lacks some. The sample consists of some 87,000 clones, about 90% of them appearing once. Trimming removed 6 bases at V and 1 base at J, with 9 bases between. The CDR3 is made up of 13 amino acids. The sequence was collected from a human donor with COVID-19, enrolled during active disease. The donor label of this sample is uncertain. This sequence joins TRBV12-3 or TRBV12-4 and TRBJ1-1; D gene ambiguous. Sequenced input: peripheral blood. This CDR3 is CASRVAGNTEAFF. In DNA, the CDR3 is TGTGCCAGCAGGGTGGCGGGGAACACTGAAGCTTTCTTT.